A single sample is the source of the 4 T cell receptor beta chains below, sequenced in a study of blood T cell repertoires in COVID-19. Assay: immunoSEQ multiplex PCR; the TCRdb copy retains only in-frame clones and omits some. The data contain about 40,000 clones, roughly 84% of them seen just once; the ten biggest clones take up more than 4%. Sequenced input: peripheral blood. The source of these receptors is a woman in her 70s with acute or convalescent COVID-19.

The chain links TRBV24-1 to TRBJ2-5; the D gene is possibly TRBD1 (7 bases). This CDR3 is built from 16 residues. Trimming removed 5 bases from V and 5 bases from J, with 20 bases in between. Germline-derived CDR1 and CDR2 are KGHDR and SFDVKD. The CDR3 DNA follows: TGTGCCACCAGTGGCTCCAGGGGGGTATTGGATGAGACCCAGTACTTC. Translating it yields CATSGSRGVLDETQYF.

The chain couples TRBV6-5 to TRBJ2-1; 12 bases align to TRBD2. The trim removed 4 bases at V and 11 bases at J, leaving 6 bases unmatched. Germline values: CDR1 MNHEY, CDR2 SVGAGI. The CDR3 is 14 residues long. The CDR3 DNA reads TGTGCCAGCAGTTTAACCGGACTAGCGGGAAAGCAGTTCTTC. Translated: CASSLTGLAGKQFF.

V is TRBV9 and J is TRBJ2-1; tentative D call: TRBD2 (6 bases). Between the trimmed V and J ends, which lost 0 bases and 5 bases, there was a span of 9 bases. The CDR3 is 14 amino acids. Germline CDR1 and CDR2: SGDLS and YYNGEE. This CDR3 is CASSVAGVNNEQFF. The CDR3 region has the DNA TGTGCCAGCAGCGTAGCGGGAGTTAACAATGAGCAGTTCTTC.

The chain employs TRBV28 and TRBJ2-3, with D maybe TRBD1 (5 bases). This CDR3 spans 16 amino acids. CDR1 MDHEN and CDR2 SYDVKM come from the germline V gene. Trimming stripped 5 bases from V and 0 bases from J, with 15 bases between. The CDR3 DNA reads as TGTGCCAGCAGTCCCGACAGAGATACTAGCACAGATACGCAGTATTTT. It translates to CASSPDRDTSTDTQYF.